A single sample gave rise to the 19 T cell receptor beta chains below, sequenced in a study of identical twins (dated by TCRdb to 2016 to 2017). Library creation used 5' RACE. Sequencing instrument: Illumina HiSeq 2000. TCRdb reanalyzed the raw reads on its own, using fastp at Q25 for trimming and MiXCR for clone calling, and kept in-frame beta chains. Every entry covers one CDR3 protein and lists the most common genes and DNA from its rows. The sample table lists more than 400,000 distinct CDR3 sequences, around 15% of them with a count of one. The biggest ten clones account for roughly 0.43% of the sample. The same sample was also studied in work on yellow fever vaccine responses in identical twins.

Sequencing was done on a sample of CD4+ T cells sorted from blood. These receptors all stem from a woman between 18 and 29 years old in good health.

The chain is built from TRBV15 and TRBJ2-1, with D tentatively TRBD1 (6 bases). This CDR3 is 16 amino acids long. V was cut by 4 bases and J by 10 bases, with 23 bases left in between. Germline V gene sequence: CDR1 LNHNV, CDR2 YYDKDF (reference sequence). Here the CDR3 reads CATSTQTGSPLGEQFF. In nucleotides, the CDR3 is TGTGCCACCAGCACTCAAACAGGGTCCCCTTTGGGAGAGCAGTTCTTC.

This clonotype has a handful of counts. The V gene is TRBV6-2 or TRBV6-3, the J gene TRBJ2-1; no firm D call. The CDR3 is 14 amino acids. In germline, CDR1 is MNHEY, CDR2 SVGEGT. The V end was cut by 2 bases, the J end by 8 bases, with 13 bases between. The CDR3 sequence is CASSYASSGYEQFF. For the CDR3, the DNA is TGTGCCAGCAGTTACGCCTCCTCAGGCTATGAGCAGTTCTTC.

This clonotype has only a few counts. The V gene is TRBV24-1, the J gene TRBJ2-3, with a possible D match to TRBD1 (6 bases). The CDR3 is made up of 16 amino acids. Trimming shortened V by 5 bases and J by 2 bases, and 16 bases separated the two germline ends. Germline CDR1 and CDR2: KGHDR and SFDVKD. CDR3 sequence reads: CATSGGRGFSTDTQYF. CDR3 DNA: TGTGCCACCAGTGGTGGCAGGGGTTTTTCCACAGATACGCAGTATTTT.

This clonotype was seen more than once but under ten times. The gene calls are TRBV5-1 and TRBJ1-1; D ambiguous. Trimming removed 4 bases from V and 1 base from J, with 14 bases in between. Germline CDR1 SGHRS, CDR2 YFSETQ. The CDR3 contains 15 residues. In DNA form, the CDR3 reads TGCGCCAGCAGCGTGATGGGGTTCGGGAACACTGAAGCTTTCTTT. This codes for CASSVMGFGNTEAFF. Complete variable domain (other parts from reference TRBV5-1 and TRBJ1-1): KAGVTQTPRYLIKTRGQQVTLSCSPISGHRSVSWYQQTPGQGLQFLFEYFSETQRNKGNFPGRFSGRQFSNSRSEMNVSTLELGDSALYLCASSVMGFGNTEAFFGQGTRLTVV.

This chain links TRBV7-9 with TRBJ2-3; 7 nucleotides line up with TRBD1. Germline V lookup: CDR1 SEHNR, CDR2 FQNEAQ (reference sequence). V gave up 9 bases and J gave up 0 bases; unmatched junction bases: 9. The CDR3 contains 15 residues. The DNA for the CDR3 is TGTGCCAGTAGCCGAGGGGACAGTAGCACAGATACGCAGTATTTT. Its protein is CASSRGDSSTDTQYF.

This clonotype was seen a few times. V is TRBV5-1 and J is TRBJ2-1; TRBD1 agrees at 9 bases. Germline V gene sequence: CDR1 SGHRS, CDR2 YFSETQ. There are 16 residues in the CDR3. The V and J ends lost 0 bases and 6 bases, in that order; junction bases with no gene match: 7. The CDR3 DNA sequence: TGCGCCAGCAGCTTGGATCGGGACAGGGTAGTCAATGAGCAGTTCTTC. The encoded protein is CASSLDRDRVVNEQFF. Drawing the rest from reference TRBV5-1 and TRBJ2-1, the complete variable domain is KAGVTQTPRYLIKTRGQQVTLSCSPISGHRSVSWYQQTPGQGLQFLFEYFSETQRNKGNFPGRFSGRQFSNSRSEMNVSTLELGDSALYLCASSLDRDRVVNEQFFGPGTRLTVL.

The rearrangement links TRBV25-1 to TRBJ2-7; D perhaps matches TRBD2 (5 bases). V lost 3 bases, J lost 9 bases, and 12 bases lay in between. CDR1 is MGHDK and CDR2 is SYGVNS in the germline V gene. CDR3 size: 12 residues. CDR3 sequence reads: CASSDLVAGQYF. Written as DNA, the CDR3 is TGTGCCAGCAGTGATTTGGTGGCGGGGCAGTACTTC.

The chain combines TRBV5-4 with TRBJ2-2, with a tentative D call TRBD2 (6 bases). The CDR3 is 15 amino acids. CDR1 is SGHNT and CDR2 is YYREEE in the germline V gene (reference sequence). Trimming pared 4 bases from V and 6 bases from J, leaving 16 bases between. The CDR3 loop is CASSAGLPCAGELFF. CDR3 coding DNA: TGTGCCAGCAGCGCGGGACTCCCCTGCGCCGGGGAGCTGTTTTTT.

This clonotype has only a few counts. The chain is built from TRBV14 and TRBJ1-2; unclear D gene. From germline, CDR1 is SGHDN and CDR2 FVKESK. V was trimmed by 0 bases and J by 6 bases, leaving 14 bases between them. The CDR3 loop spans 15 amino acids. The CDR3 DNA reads TGTGCCAGCAGCCAAGATTGGCCGTCGGCCCATGGCTACACCTTC. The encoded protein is CASSQDWPSAHGYTF.

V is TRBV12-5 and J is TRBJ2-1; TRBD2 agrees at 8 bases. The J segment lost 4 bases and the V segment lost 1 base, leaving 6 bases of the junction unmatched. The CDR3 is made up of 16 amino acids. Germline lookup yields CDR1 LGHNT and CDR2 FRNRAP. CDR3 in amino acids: CASGLAWSGSYNEQFF. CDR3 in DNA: TGTGCTAGTGGTTTGGCTTGGAGCGGGAGTTACAATGAGCAGTTCTTC.

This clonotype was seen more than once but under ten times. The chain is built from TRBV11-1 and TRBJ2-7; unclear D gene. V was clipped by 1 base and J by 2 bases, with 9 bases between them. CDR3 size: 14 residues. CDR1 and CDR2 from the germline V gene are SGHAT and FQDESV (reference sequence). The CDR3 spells CASSLGSGAYEQYV. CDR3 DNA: TGTGCCAGCAGCTTAGGATCAGGAGCCTACGAGCAGTACGTC.

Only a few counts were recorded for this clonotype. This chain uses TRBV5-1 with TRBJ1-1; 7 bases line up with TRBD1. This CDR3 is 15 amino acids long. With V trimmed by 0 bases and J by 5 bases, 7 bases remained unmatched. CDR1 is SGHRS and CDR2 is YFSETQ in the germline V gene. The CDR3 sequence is CASSLVVQGDTEAFF. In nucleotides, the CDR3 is TGCGCCAGCAGCTTGGTAGTTCAGGGGGATACTGAAGCTTTCTTT.

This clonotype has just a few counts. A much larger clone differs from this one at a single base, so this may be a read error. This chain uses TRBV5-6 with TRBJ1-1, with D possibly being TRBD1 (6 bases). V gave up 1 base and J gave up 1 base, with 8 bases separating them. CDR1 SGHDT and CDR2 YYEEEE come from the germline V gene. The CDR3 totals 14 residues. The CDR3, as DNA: TGTGCCAGCAGCTTGACAGGGTCGAACACTGAAGCTTTCTTT. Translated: CASSLTGSNTEAFF.

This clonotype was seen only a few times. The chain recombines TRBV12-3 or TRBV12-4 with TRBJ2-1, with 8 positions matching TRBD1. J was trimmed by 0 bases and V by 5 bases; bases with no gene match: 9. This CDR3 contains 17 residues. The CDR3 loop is CASSPDWTGSSYNEQFF. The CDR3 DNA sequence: TGTGCCAGCAGTCCCGATTGGACAGGGAGCTCCTACAATGAGCAGTTCTTC.

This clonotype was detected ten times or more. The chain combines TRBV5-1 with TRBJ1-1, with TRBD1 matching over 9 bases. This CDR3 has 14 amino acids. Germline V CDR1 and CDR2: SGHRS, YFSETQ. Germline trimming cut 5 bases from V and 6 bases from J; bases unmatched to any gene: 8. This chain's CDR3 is CASRDRQGEAEAFF. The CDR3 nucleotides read TGCGCCAGCAGGGATCGACAGGGGGAGGCTGAAGCTTTCTTT.

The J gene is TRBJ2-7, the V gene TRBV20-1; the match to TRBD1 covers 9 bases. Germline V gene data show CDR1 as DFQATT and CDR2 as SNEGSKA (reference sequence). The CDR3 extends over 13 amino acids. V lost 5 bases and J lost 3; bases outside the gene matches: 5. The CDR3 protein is CSAERDRDYEQYF. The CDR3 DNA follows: TGCAGTGCTGAGAGGGACAGGGACTACGAGCAGTACTTC.

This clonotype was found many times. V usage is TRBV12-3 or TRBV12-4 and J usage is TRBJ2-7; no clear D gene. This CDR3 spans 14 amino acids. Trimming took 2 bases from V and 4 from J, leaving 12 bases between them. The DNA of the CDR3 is TGTGCCAGCAGTTTAAGGTCTCCGAGTTACGAGCAGTACTTC. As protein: CASSLRSPSYEQYF.

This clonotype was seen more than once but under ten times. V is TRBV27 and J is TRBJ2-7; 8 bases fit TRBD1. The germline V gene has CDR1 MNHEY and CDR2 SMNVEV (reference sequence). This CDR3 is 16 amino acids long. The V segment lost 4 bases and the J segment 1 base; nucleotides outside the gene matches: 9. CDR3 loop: CASSWGPGQASYEQYF. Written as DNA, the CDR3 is TGTGCCAGCAGTTGGGGCCCGGGACAGGCATCCTACGAGCAGTACTTC.

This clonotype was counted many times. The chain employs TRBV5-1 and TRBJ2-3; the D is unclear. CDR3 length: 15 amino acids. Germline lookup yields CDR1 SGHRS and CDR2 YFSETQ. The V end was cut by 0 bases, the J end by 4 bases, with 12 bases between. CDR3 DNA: TGCGCCAGCAGCTTGGCGAGTGGTGTCTCAGATACGCAGTATTTT. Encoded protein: CASSLASGVSDTQYF. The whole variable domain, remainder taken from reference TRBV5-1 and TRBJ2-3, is KAGVTQTPRYLIKTRGQQVTLSCSPISGHRSVSWYQQTPGQGLQFLFEYFSETQRNKGNFPGRFSGRQFSNSRSEMNVSTLELGDSALYLCASSLASGVSDTQYFGPGTRLTVL.